The 9 T cell receptor beta chains listed next were all sequenced from one sample in a study of T cell responses to AZD1222 COVID-19 vaccine. Clones were sequenced by immunoSEQ multiplex PCR, and TCRdb holds only the in-frame ones, with some missing. The repertoire holds 110,000 to 150,000 clones, with 70% to 90% as singletons. This specimen was peripheral blood, taken on day 0 of AZD1222 vaccination. The origin of the receptors is an adult in good health.

This chain links TRBV5-8 with TRBJ2-1, with 9 bases matching TRBD2. Germline trimming cut 0 bases from V and 2 bases from J; bases unmatched to any gene: 12. Germline-derived CDR1 and CDR2 are SGHTS and YDEGEE. The CDR3 extends over 19 amino acids. DNA of the CDR3: TGTGCCAGCAGCTTGGGGTGGAGGCTAGCGGGAAAAACCTACAATGAGCAGTTCTTC. Its translation is CASSLGWRLAGKTYNEQFF.

This clone showed up just once. The chain couples TRBV20-1 to TRBJ2-7; 7 bases are shared with TRBD2. Germline CDR1 and CDR2: DFQATT and SNEGSKA (reference sequence). Trimming cost V 3 bases and J 2 bases; bases outside gene matches: 7. The CDR3 has 14 residues. CDR3 DNA sequence: TGCAGTGCTAGTCCGGCTAGCGGAACCTACGAGCAGTACTTC. The encoded protein is CSASPASGTYEQYF.

The genes are TRBV7-9 and TRBJ1-1, with 7 bases identical to TRBD1. Germline lookup yields CDR1 SEHNR and CDR2 FQNEAQ (reference sequence). With 1 base clipped from V and 6 bases from J, the junction kept 8 bases outside the gene matches. There are 15 residues in the CDR3. The CDR3 sequence: CASSLVGTGEPEAFF. The CDR3 nucleotides read TGTGCCAGCAGCTTAGTTGGCACAGGGGAACCTGAAGCTTTCTTT.

V is TRBV5-6 and J is TRBJ1-2; perhaps TRBD1 as D (5 bases). Germline lookup yields CDR1 SGHDT and CDR2 YYEEEE. The CDR3 sequence is 13 residues long. V lost 4 bases to trimming and J lost 7 bases, with 14 bases between them. CDR3 nucleotide sequence: TGTGCCAGCAGCCTCGGCGGGGGGTCTGGCTACACCTTC. It translates to CASSLGGGSGYTF.

The chain combines TRBV21-1 with TRBJ2-7; TRBD1 is taken as the D call from the table, unchecked against the DNA. TRBV21-1 is assigned pseudogene status. The CDR3 is made up of 15 amino acids. CDR3 coding DNA: TGTGCCAGCAGCATCAACAGGGGGCGCCTCTACGAGCAGTACTTC. Protein product: CASSINRGRLYEQYF.

This chain joins TRBV12-3 or TRBV12-4 and TRBJ1-1; no reliable D call. The CDR3 loop spans 12 amino acids. V was cut by 6 bases and J by 6 bases, with 11 bases left in between. CDR3 coding DNA: TGTGCCAGCAGCCCCGGAAGAGCTGAAGCTTTCTTT. Its protein is CASSPGRAEAFF.

The chain couples TRBV7-9 to TRBJ1-2, with D uncertain. The germline V gene has CDR1 SEHNR and CDR2 FQNEAQ (reference sequence). The V end was cut by 6 bases, the J end by 0 bases, with 23 bases between. This CDR3 has 18 amino acids. This chain's CDR3 is CASSAIPPGKRANYGYTF. In DNA, the CDR3 is TGTGCCAGCAGTGCTATCCCCCCCGGAAAGAGAGCTAACTATGGCTACACCTTC.

V and J are TRBV28 and TRBJ1-1; 7 bases line up with TRBD1. After removal of 4 bases from V and 5 bases from J, the junction contained 10 bases not matched to a gene. The length of the CDR3 is 15 residues. CDR1 MDHEN and CDR2 SYDVKM come from the germline V gene. The DNA for the CDR3 is TGTGCCAGCAGTTCCCGGACAGGTGCGAGGACTGAAGCTTTCTTT. Translated: CASSSRTGARTEAFF.

The rearrangement links TRBV24-1 to TRBJ1-2; 7 bases match TRBD1. CDR1 and CDR2 from the germline V gene are KGHDR and SFDVKD. The trim removed 8 bases at V and 4 bases at J, leaving 6 bases unmatched. This CDR3 is built from 13 residues. CDR3 loop: CATTHRGTYGYTF. For the CDR3, the DNA is TGTGCCACCACCCACAGGGGAACCTATGGCTACACCTTC.